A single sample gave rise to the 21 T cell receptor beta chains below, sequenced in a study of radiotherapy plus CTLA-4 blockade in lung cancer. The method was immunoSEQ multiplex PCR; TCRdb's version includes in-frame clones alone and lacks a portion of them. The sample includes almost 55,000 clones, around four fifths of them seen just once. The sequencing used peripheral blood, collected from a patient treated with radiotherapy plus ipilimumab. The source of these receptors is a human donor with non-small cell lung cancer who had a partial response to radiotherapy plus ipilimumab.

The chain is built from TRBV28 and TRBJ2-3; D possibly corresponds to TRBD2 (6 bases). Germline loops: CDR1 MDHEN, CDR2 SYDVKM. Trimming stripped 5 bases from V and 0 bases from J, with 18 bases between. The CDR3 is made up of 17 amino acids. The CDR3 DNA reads TGTGCCAGCAGTCCTGTGTGGGGACTTTCTAGCACAGATACGCAGTATTTT. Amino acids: CASSPVWGLSSTDTQYF.

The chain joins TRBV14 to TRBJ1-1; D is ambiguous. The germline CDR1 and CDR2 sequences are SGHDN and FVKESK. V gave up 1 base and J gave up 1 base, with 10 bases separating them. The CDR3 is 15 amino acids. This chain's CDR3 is CASSQVGGPNTEAFF. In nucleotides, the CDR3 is TGTGCCAGCAGCCAAGTAGGAGGACCGAACACTGAAGCTTTCTTT.

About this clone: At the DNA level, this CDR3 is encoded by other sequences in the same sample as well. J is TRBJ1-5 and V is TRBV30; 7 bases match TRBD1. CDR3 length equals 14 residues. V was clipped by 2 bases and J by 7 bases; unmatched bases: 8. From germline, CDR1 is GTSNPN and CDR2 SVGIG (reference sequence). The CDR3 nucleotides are TGTGCCTGGAGTCAGGGGGGTGGTAACCAGCCCCAGCATTTT. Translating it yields CAWSQGGGNQPQHF.

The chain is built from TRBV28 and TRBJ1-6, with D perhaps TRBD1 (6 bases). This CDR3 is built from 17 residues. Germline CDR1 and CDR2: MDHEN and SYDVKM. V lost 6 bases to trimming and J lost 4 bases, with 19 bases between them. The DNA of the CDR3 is TGTGCCAGCAGCCTTTTGGGAGGGGGGCAATATAATTCACCCCTCCACTTT. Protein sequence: CASSLLGGGQYNSPLHF.

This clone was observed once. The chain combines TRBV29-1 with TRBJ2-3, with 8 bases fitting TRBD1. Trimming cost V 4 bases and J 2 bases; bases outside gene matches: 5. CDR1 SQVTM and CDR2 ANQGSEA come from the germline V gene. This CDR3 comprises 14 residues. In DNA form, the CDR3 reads TGCAGCGTTGGGGGGACAGGTTACACAGATACGCAGTATTTT. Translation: CSVGGTGYTDTQYF.

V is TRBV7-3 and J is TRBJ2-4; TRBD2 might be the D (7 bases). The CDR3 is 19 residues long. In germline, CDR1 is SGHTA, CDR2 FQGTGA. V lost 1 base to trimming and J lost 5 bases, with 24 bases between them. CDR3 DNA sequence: TGTGCCAGCAGCTTAAGAGGCCCCTTAGTGGGGGGGCAGGAAAACATTCAGTACTTC. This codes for CASSLRGPLVGGQENIQYF.

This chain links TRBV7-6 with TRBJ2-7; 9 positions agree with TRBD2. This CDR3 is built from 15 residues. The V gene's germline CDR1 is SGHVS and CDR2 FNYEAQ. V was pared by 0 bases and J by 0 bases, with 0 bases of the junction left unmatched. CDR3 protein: CASSLASGGSYEQYF. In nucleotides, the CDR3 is TGTGCCAGCAGCTTAGCTAGCGGGGGCTCCTACGAGCAGTACTTC.

The CDR3 here is CSVSHGRGGVSADTQYF. CDR3 sequence (DNA): TGCAGCGTTTCCCACGGGCGGGGGGGCGTTTCGGCAGATACGCAGTATTTT. The chain joins TRBV29-1 to TRBJ2-3, with 9 bases lining up with TRBD2. This CDR3 has 17 amino acids. V gave up 5 bases and J gave up 4 bases; unmatched junction bases: 16. Germline CDR1 reads SQVTM; CDR2 reads ANQGSEA.

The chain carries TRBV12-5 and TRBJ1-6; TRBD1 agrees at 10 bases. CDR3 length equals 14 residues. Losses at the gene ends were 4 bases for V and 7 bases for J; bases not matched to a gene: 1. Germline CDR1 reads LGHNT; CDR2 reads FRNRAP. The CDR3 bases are TGTGCTAGTGGTTCGGGACAGGGGAATTCACCCCTCCACTTT. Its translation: CASGSGQGNSPLHF.

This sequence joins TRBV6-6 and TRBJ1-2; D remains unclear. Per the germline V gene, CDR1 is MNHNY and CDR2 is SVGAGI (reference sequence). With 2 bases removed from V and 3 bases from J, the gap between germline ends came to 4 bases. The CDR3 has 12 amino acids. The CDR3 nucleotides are TGTGCCAGCAGTTACGAGGACTATGGCTACACCTTC. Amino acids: CASSYEDYGYTF.

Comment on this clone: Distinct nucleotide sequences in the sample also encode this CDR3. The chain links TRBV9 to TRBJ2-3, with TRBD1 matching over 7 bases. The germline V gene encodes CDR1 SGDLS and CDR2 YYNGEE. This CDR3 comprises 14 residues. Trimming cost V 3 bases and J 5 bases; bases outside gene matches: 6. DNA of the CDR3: TGTGCCAGCAGCGCTAGGACAGGAGGAGATACGCAGTATTTT. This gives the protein CASSARTGGDTQYF.

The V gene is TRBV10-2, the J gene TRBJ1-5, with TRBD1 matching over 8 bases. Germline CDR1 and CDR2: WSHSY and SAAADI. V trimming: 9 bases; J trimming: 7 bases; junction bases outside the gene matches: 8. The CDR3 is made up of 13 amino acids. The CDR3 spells CASGQGTNQPQHF. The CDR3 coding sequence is TGCGCCAGTGGACAGGGAACCAACCAGCCCCAGCATTTT.

CDR3 region: CASSLTGSGSYEQYF. The CDR3 DNA follows: TGCGCCAGCAGCTTGACAGGGTCAGGCTCCTACGAGCAGTACTTC. This chain joins TRBV5-1 and TRBJ2-7; tentatively, D is TRBD1 (6 bases). V lost 1 base, J lost 0 bases, and 11 bases lay in between. The V gene's germline CDR1 is SGHRS and CDR2 YFSETQ. CDR3 length equals 15 residues.

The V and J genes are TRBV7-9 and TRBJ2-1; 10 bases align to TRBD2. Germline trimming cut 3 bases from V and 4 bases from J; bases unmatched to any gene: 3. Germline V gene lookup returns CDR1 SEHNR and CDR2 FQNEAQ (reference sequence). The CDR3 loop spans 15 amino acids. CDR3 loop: CASSLMTSGYNEQFF. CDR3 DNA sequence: TGTGCCAGCAGCTTGATGACTAGCGGGTACAATGAGCAGTTCTTC. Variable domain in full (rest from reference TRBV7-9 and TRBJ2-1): DTGVSQNPRHKITKRGQNVTFRCDPISEHNRLYWYRQTLGQGPEFLTYFQNEAQLEKSRLLSDRFSAERPKGSFSTLEIQRTEQGDSAMYLCASSLMTSGYNEQFFGPGTRLTVL.

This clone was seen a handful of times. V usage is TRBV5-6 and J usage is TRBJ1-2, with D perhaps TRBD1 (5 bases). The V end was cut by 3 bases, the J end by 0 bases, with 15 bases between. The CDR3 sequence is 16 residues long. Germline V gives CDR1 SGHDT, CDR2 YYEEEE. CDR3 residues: CASSSVEDTANYGYTF. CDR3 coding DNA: TGTGCCAGCAGCTCGGTCGAGGACACCGCTAACTATGGCTACACCTTC.

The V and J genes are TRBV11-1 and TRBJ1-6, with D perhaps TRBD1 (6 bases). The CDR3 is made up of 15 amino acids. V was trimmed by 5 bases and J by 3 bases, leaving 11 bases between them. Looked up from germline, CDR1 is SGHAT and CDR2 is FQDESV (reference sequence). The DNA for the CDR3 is TGTGCCAGCAGCCCTGACAGGAGCTATAATTCACCCCTCCACTTT. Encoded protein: CASSPDRSYNSPLHF.

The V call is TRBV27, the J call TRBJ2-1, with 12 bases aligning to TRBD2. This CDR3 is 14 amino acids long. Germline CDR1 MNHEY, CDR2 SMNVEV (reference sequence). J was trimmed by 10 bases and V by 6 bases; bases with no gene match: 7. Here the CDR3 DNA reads TGTGCCAGCAGCTCCGGACTAGCGGGGTCGGAGCAGTTCTTC. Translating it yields CASSSGLAGSEQFF.

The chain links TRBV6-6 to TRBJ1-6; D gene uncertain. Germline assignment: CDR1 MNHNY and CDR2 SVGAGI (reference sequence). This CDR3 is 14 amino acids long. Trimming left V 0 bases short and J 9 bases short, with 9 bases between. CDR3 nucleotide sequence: TGTGCCAGCAGTTACTCGATAGGAGCTTCACCCCTCCACTTT. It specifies CASSYSIGASPLHF.

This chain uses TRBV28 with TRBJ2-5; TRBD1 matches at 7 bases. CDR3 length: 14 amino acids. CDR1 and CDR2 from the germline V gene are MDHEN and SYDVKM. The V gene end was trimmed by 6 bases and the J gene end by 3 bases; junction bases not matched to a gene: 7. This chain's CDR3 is CASSPGQEEETQYF. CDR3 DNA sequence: TGTGCCAGCAGCCCCGGACAGGAGGAAGAGACCCAGTACTTC.

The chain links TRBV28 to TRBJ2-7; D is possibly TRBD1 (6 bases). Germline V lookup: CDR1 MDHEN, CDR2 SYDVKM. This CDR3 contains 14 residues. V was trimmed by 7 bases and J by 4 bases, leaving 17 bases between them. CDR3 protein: CASTSGDRFYEQYF. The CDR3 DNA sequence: TGTGCCAGCACCTCAGGCGACAGGTTTTACGAGCAGTACTTC.

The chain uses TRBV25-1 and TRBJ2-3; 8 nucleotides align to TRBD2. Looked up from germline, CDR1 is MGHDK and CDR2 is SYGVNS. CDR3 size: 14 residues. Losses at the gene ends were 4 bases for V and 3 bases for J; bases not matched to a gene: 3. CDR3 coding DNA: TGTGCCAGCAGTGTCGGGGGGGGGACAGATACGCAGTATTTT. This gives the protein CASSVGGGTDTQYF. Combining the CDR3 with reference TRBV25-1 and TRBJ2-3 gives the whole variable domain EADIYQTPRYLVIGTGKKITLECSQTMGHDKMYWYQQDPGMELHLIHYSYGVNSTEKGDLSSESTVSRIRTEHFPLTLESARPSHTSQYLCASSVGGGTDTQYFGPGTRLTVL.